One and the same sample provided the 25 T cell receptor beta chains below, sequenced in a study of cytomegalovirus exposure and HLA in healthy donors. A multiplex PCR was run with 60 Vbeta primers and 13 Jbeta primers. TCRdb's copy holds only in-frame clones and misses some; the assay was immunoSEQ multiplex PCR. The sample holds about 160,000 clones; more than 75% are singletons and the top ten take around 3.2%. Sequenced: PBMCs. All receptors derive from a human donor in good health.

The rearrangement joins TRBV7-9 to TRBJ2-3; 9 nucleotides agree with TRBD2. CDR3 size: 16 residues. V lost 5 bases, J lost 6 bases, and 12 bases stayed unmatched. In germline, CDR1 is SEHNR, CDR2 FQNEAQ (reference sequence). Here the CDR3 reads CASSTLTSGGRDTQYF. In DNA form, the CDR3 reads TGTGCCAGCAGCACGTTGACTAGCGGAGGAAGGGATACGCAGTATTTT.

The chain is built from TRBV5-1 and TRBJ2-4, with TRBD1 matching over 9 bases. CDR1 SGHRS and CDR2 YFSETQ come from the germline V gene. The CDR3 contains 15 residues. Trimming at V came to 1 base and at J to 5 bases, leaving 4 bases not matched to a gene. The CDR3, as DNA: TGCGCCAGCAGCTTGTGGGGACAGGGCGAAAACATTCAGTACTTC. Its protein product is CASSLWGQGENIQYF. The complete variable domain, with remaining parts taken from reference TRBV5-1 and TRBJ2-4, reads KAGVTQTPRYLIKTRGQQVTLSCSPISGHRSVSWYQQTPGQGLQFLFEYFSETQRNKGNFPGRFSGRQFSNSRSEMNVSTLELGDSALYLCASSLWGQGENIQYFGAGTRLSVL.

CDR3 nucleotides: TGTGCCACTATTAGCGGGAGGGCCGGCGAGCAGTTCTTC. Protein sequence: CATISGRAGEQFF. The V call is TRBV19, the J call TRBJ2-1; 11 bases fit TRBD2. The length of the CDR3 is 13 residues. Germline-derived CDR1 and CDR2 are LNHDA and SQIVND (reference sequence). Trimming took 10 bases from V and 10 from J; bases not matched to a gene: 9. The variable domain in full, completed from reference TRBV19 and TRBJ2-1, reads DGGITQSPKYLFRKEGQNVTLSCEQNLNHDAMYWYRQDPGQGLRLIYYSQIVNDFQKGDIAEGYSVSREKKESFPLTVTSAQKNPTAFYLCATISGRAGEQFFGPGTRLTVL.

The J gene is TRBJ1-5, the V gene TRBV5-6; D ambiguous. Germline V CDR1 and CDR2: SGHDT, YYEEEE. V was pared by 2 bases and J by 4 bases, with 7 bases between. The length of the CDR3 is 13 residues. In DNA form, the CDR3 reads TGTGCCAGCAGCTTAAGCAGGAATCAGCCCCAGCATTTT. Encoded protein: CASSLSRNQPQHF.

This clone was counted a few times. This chain joins TRBV6-5 and TRBJ1-6; TRBD1 agrees at 7 bases. The CDR3 covers 15 residues. Germline V gene lookup returns CDR1 MNHEY and CDR2 SVGAGI. J was trimmed by 9 bases and V by 4 bases; bases with no gene match: 9. CDR3 sequence (DNA): TGTGCCAGCAGTTCCACACAGGGGCAGAGTTCACCCCTCCACTTT. Its protein product is CASSSTQGQSSPLHF.

V is TRBV11-2 and J is TRBJ2-3; TRBD2 matches 7 bases. CDR3 length: 15 residues. Germline V gene lookup returns CDR1 SGHAT and CDR2 FQNNGV. Germline trimming cut 4 bases from V and 2 bases from J; bases unmatched to any gene: 6. CDR3 in DNA: TGTGCCAGCAGCTACTCTAGCGGCACCACAGATACGCAGTATTTT. The encoded protein is CASSYSSGTTDTQYF.

The chain has TRBV28 and TRBJ1-4; D remains unclear. This CDR3 spans 14 amino acids. V dropped 6 bases and J dropped 8 bases, with 16 bases sitting between them. The V gene's germline CDR1 is MDHEN and CDR2 SYDVKM. The CDR3 coding sequence is TGTGCCAGCAGCGGGAGCCCGGATTTGGAAAAACTGTTTTTT. This sequence encodes CASSGSPDLEKLFF.

V and J are TRBV29-1 and TRBJ2-7, with D maybe TRBD1 (6 bases). This CDR3 is built from 11 residues. V shed 3 bases and J shed 3 bases, with 6 bases lying between them. Germline V lookup: CDR1 SQVTM, CDR2 ANQGSEA. CDR3 sequence: CSVDRGYEQYF. Written as DNA, the CDR3 is TGCAGCGTTGACAGGGGCTACGAGCAGTACTTC.

The chain uses TRBV5-6 and TRBJ2-3; 12 bases match TRBD1. Germline V gene data show CDR1 as SGHDT and CDR2 as YYEEEE. V was clipped by 3 bases and J by 5 bases; unmatched bases: 4. CDR3 length equals 15 residues. The CDR3 coding sequence is TGTGCCAGCAGCTGGGGGACAGGGGGCCAAGATACGCAGTATTTT. Its protein is CASSWGTGGQDTQYF.

V and J are TRBV11-2 and TRBJ1-2; 7 bases align to TRBD1. This CDR3 has 14 residues. V was clipped by 1 base and J by 6 bases; unmatched bases: 5. Germline loops: CDR1 SGHAT, CDR2 FQNNGV. CDR3 sequence (DNA): TGTGCCAGCAGCTTAGGAACAGGGGTTGATGGCTACACCTTC. The encoded protein is CASSLGTGVDGYTF.

The chain recombines TRBV5-1 with TRBJ2-2; 7 positions agree with TRBD1. This CDR3 region has 15 residues. CDR1 is SGHRS, CDR2 YFSETQ, per germline. Trimming at V came to 4 bases and at J to 9 bases, leaving 12 bases not matched to a gene. The CDR3 region is CASSRSQGEIRELFF. CDR3 nucleotides: TGCGCCAGCAGCCGGTCGCAGGGGGAGATCCGGGAGCTGTTTTTT.

V is TRBV11-2 and J is TRBJ1-5; D is unresolved. From germline, CDR1 is SGHAT and CDR2 FQNNGV. This CDR3 is 12 amino acids long. Trimming took off 4 bases at V and 4 bases at J, with 5 bases between the two ends. Written as DNA, the CDR3 is TGTGCCAGCAGCTCGCAGAATCAGCCCCAGCATTTT. The encoded protein is CASSSQNQPQHF.

V and J are TRBV28 and TRBJ2-5; TRBD1 might be the D (6 bases). Germline loops: CDR1 MDHEN, CDR2 SYDVKM. With 4 bases removed from V and 0 bases from J, the gap between germline ends came to 24 bases. The CDR3 extends over 19 amino acids. CDR3 sequence: CASSSWGPEKLPYQETQYF. The CDR3 nucleotides are TGTGCCAGCAGTTCATGGGGGCCGGAAAAACTACCGTACCAAGAGACCCAGTACTTC.

On this clone itself: Other DNA sequences from this sample encode an identical CDR3 as well. The gene calls are TRBV5-1 and TRBJ2-7; D might be TRBD1 (5 bases). The V and J ends lost 0 bases and 0 bases respectively, with 7 bases between them. The CDR3 totals 14 residues. The germline V gene has CDR1 SGHRS and CDR2 YFSETQ. CDR3 loop: CASSLGGSSYEQYF. DNA for the CDR3: TGCGCCAGCAGCTTGGGGGGCAGCTCCTACGAGCAGTACTTC.

J is TRBJ1-1 and V is TRBV7-2, with 8 bases matching TRBD1. V was pared by 6 bases and J by 3 bases, with 9 bases of the junction left unmatched. CDR3 length: 15 residues. Looked up from germline, CDR1 is SGHTA and CDR2 is FQGNSA. The CDR3 DNA is TGTGCCAGCAGTTCCCAAACAGGGGGACACACTGAAGCTTTCTTT. The encoded protein is CASSSQTGGHTEAFF.

The genes are TRBV13 and TRBJ2-1, with 8 bases lining up with TRBD2. The germline CDR1 and CDR2 sequences are PRHDT and FYEKMQ (reference sequence). The CDR3 runs to 16 residues. J lost 7 bases, V lost 1 base, and 9 bases had no gene match. The DNA for the CDR3 is TGTGCCAGCAGCTTAGTATCGAGCGGGAGTAGGAATGAGCAGTTCTTC. Amino acid sequence: CASSLVSSGSRNEQFF.

The rearrangement joins TRBV6-1 to TRBJ1-5, with D tentatively TRBD1 (6 bases). Deletions cut 11 bases from V and 5 bases from J, with 19 bases between. The CDR3 is 14 residues long. Looked up from germline, CDR1 is MNHNS and CDR2 is SASEGT. CDR3 sequence reads: CAGKSGVRDQPQHF. Here the CDR3 DNA reads TGTGCCGGTAAATCAGGGGTCAGGGATCAGCCCCAGCATTTT.

The gene calls are TRBV7-9 and TRBJ2-2, with 9 bases matching TRBD2. Germline V gene sequence: CDR1 SEHNR, CDR2 FQNEAQ (reference sequence). CDR3 length equals 16 residues. After removal of 4 bases from V and 3 bases from J, the junction contained 6 bases not matched to a gene. The DNA for the CDR3 is TGTGCCAGCAGCTCACGGGGACTAGCTGACACCGGGGAGCTGTTTTTT. It encodes CASSSRGLADTGELFF.

The chain carries TRBV2 and TRBJ1-1, with 7 bases matching TRBD1. The CDR3 is made up of 17 amino acids. Germline CDR1 is SNHLY and CDR2 is FYNNEI. V was clipped by 2 bases and J by 4 bases; unmatched bases: 13. The CDR3 DNA sequence: TGTGCCAGCAGTGAACATAAACCGGACAGGAGGGCCACTGAAGCTTTCTTT. This codes for CASSEHKPDRRATEAFF.

This clone was seen only once. V is TRBV30 and J is TRBJ1-3; D is unresolved. Trimming removed 4 bases from V and 4 bases from J, with 14 bases in between. Germline V lookup: CDR1 GTSNPN, CDR2 SVGIG (reference sequence). The CDR3 length is 14 residues. CDR3 sequence reads: CAWTRGPQGNTIYF. CDR3 DNA sequence: TGTGCCTGGACCCGCGGGCCTCAAGGAAACACCATATATTTT.

The chain uses TRBV4-1 and TRBJ2-5; D not resolved. The germline V gene has CDR1 MGHRA and CDR2 YSYEKL. The CDR3 extends over 13 amino acids. The V end lost 2 bases, the J end lost 4 bases, and 8 bases lay between the germline ends. CDR3 residues: CASSQQVLETQYF. The CDR3 DNA reads as TGCGCCAGCAGCCAACAGGTACTAGAGACCCAGTACTTC.

The chain employs TRBV9 and TRBJ1-4, with TRBD1 as a possible D gene (6 bases). V was clipped by 4 bases and J by 0 bases, with 13 bases between them. Per germline, CDR1 SGDLS and CDR2 YYNGEE. There are 16 residues in the CDR3. The CDR3 coding sequence is TGTGCCAGCAGCCCCTCTAACAGGGCAACTAATGAAAAACTGTTTTTT. It specifies CASSPSNRATNEKLFF.

The chain recombines TRBV5-5 with TRBJ1-1; TRBD1 matches 8 bases. CDR1 and CDR2 from the germline V gene are SGHKS and YYEKEE (reference sequence). The CDR3 consists of 15 residues. V shed 5 bases, J shed 5 bases, and the junction held 11 bases outside the gene matches. CDR3 loop: CASSHPDRGWTEAFF. The CDR3 DNA reads TGTGCCAGCAGTCATCCTGACAGGGGCTGGACTGAAGCTTTCTTT. The full variable domain, in which reference TRBV5-5 and TRBJ1-1 provide the parts outside the CDR3, is DAGVTQSPTHLIKTRGQQVTLRCSPISGHKSVSWYQQVLGQGPQFIFQYYEKEERGRGNFPDRFSARQFPNYSSELNVNALLLGDSALYLCASSHPDRGWTEAFFGQGTRLTVV.

The chain joins TRBV5-1 to TRBJ2-1; 10 nucleotides align to TRBD2. Looked up from germline, CDR1 is SGHRS and CDR2 is YFSETQ. The CDR3 runs 14 residues. After removal of 0 bases from V and 6 bases from J, the junction contained 0 bases not matched to a gene. DNA of the CDR3: TGCGCCAGCAGCTTGGCTAGCGGGAGCAATGAGCAGTTCTTC. This codes for CASSLASGSNEQFF.

V gene TRBV18 combines with J gene TRBJ1-2; 9 bases match TRBD1. J lost 3 bases, V lost 1 base, and 9 bases had no gene match. The CDR3 runs to 17 residues. Looked up from germline, CDR1 is KGHSH and CDR2 is LQKENI. The CDR3, as DNA: TGTGCCAGCTCACCACTGGCGGGACAGGGTACACACTATGGCTACACCTTC. Translation: CASSPLAGQGTHYGYTF. The complete variable domain, with remaining parts taken from reference TRBV18 and TRBJ1-2, reads NAGVMQNPRHLVRRRGQEARLRCSPMKGHSHVYWYRQLPEEGLKFMVYLQKENIIDESGMPKERFSAEFPKEGPSILRIQQVVRGDSAAYFCASSPLAGQGTHYGYTFGSGTRLTVV.